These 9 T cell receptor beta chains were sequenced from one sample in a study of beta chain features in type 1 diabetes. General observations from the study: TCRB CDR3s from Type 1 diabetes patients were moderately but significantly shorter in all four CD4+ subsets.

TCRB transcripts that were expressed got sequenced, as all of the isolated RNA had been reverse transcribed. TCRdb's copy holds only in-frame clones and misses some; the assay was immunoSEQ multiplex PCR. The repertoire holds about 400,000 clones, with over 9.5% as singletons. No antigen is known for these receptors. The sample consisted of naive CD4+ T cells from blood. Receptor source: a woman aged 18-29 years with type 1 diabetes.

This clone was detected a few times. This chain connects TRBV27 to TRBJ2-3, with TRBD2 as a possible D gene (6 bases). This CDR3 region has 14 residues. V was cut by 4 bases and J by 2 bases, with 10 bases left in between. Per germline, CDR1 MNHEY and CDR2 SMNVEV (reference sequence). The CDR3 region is CASSYAGHTDTQYF. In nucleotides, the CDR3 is TGTGCCAGCAGTTACGCGGGGCACACAGATACGCAGTATTTT.

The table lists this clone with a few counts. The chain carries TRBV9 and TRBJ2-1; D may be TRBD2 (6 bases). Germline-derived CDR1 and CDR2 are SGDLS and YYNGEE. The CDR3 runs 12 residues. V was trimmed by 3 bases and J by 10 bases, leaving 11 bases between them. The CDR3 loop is CASSAGEGEQFF. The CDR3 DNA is TGTGCCAGCAGCGCGGGAGAAGGCGAGCAGTTCTTC.

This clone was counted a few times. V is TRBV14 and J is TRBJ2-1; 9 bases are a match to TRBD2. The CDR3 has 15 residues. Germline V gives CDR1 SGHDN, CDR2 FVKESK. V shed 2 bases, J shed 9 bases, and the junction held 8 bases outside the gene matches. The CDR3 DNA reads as TGTGCCAGCAGCCAACTGGCGGGGGGGCAGAGTGAGCAGTTCTTC. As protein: CASSQLAGGQSEQFF.

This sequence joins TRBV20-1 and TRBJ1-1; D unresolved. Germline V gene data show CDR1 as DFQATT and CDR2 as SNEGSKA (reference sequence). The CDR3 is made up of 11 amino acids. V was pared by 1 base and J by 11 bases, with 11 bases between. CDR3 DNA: TGCAGTGCTAGAGCCCCTACGGGGGCTTTCTTT. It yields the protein CSARAPTGAFF.

CDR3 coding DNA: TGTGCCAGTCGGGACAGATCCTATAGCAATCAGCCCCAGCATTTT. Its translation is CASRDRSYSNQPQHF. This rearrangement joins TRBV19 to TRBJ1-5; 7 bases are a match to TRBD1. Per the germline V gene, CDR1 is LNHDA and CDR2 is SQIVND (reference sequence). With 8 bases clipped from V and 0 bases from J, the junction kept 7 bases outside the gene matches. This CDR3 comprises 15 residues.

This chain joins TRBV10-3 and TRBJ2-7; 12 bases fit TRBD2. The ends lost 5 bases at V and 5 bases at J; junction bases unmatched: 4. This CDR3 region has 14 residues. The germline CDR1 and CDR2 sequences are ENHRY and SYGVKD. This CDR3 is CAISYLAGGHEQYF. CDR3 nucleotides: TGTGCCATCAGTTATCTAGCGGGAGGGCACGAGCAGTACTTC.

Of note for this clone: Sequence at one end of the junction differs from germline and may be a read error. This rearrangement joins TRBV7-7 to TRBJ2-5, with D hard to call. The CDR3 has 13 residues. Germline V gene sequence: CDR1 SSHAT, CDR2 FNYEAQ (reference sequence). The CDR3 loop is CASSQQLQETQYF. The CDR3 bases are TGTGCTAGCAGCCAACAGCTCCAAGAGACCCAGTACTTC.

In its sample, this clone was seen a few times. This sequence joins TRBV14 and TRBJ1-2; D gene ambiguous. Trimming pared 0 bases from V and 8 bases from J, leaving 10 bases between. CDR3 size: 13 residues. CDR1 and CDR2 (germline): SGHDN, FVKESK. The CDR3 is CASSQDMAGGYTF. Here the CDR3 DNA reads TGTGCCAGCAGCCAAGACATGGCGGGCGGCTACACCTTC.

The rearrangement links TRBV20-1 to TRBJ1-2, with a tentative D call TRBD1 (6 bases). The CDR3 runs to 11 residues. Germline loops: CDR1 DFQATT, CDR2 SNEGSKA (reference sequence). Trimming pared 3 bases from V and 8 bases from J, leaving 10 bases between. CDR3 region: CSARGGAGYTF. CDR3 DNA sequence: TGCAGTGCTAGGGGGGGGGCGGGCTACACCTTC.